This TCR beta chain was retrieved from a study of human T cells and chemical hapten exposure. Study-wide results and limits: DPC sensitization did not alter TCRs above 1 in 1000 frequency.

There are many counts of this clonotype. Antigen: not known. From germline, CDR1 is SNHLY and CDR2 FYNNEI. V was cut by 7 bases and J by 10 bases, with 20 bases left in between. The CDR3 is made up of 15 amino acids. In the authors' workflow: Sampled TCR counts reached a median of 95,638 per sample, with values ranging from about 20,000 to 750,000. Each CDR3 protein is one row after TCRdb ran MiXCR on the RACE reads. The V and J calls shown here were made by TCRdb, not taken from the authors' results. The repertoire holds around 350,000 distinct CDR3 sequences, with around 5.5% as singletons. Time point defined: pre-sensitization, week 0. Sample treatment: therapeutic diphenylcyclopropenone sensitization with weekly scalp DPC. Those who donated were patients with alopecia, 18 to 70 years of age, and suitable for DPC.

The sequence was collected from a woman under 30 with alopecia areata. Some clones in this sample may be carry-over from other donors' samples. Here the sequenced sample was whole blood, taken in connection with sensitization to the hapten diphenylcyclopropenone (DPC). The rearrangement joins TRBV2 to TRBJ1-6; D gene uncertain. The CDR3 DNA follows: TGTGCCAGCACCCCCCCGCCCAAGCTAGGGTCACCCCTCCACTTT. Translated, it gives CASTPPPKLGSPLHF.